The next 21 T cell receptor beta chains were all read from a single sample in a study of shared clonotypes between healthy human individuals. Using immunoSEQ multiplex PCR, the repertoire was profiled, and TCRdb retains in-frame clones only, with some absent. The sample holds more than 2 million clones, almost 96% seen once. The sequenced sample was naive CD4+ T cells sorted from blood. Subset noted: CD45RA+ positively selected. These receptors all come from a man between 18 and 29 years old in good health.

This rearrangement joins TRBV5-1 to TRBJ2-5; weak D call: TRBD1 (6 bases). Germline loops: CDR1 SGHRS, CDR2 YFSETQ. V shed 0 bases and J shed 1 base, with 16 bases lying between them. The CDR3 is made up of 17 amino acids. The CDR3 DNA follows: TGCGCCAGCAGCTTGGAGCCTTTTGGACAGCTCCAAGAGACCCAGTACTTC. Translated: CASSLEPFGQLQETQYF.

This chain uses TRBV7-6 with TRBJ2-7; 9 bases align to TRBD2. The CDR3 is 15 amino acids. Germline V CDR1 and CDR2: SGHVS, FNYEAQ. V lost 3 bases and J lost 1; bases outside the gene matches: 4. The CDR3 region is CASSFLAGESYEQYF. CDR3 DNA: TGTGCCAGCAGCTTTTTAGCGGGAGAGTCCTACGAGCAGTACTTC. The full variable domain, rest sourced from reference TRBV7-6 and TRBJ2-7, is GAGVSQSPRYKVTKRGQDVALRCDPISGHVSLYWYRQALGQGPEFLTYFNYEAQQDKSGLPNDRFSAERPEGSISTLTIQRTEQRDSAMYRCASSFLAGESYEQYFGPGTRLTVT.

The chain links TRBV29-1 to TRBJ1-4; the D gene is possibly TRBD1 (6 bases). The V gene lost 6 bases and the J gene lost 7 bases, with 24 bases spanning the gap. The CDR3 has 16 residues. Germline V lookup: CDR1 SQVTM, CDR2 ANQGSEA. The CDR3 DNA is TGCAGCGTCCCAAGGGGGTCGGGGGGCACATCTGAAAAACTGTTTTTT. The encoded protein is CSVPRGSGGTSEKLFF. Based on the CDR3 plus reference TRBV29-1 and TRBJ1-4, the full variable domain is SAVISQKPSRDICQRGTSLTIQCQVDSQVTMMFWYRQQPGQSLTLIATANQGSEATYESGFVIDKFPISRPNLTFSTLTVSNMSPEDSSIYLCSVPRGSGGTSEKLFFGSGTQLSVL.

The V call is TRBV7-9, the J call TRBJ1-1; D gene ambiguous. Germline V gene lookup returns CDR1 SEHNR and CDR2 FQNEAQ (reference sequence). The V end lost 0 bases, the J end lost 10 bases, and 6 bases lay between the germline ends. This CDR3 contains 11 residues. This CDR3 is CASSLASGAFF. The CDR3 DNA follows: TGTGCCAGCAGCTTAGCCTCTGGAGCTTTCTTT.

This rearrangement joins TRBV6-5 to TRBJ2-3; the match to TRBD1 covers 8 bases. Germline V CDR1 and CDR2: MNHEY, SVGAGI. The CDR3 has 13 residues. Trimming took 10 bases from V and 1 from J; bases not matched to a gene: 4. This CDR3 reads CAIKDRGTDTQYF. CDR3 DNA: TGTGCCATCAAGGACAGGGGCACAGATACGCAGTATTTT.

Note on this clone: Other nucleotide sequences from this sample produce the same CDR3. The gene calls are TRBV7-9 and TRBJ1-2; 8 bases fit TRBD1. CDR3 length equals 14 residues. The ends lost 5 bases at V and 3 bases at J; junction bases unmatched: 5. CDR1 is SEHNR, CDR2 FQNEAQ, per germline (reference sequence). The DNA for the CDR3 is TGTGCCAGCAGCCGCGGACAGGGAGACTATGGCTACACCTTC. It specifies CASSRGQGDYGYTF.

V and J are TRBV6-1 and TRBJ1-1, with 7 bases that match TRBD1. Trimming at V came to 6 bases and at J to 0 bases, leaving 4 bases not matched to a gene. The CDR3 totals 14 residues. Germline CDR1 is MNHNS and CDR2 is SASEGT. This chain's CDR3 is CASSRDSLNTEAFF. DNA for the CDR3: TGTGCCAGCAGCCGGGACAGTTTGAACACTGAAGCTTTCTTT.

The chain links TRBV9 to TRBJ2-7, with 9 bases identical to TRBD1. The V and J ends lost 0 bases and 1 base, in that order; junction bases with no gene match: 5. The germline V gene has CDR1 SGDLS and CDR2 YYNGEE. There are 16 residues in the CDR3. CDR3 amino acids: CASSVAPDRGSYEQYF. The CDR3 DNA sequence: TGTGCCAGCAGCGTAGCACCGGACAGGGGTTCCTACGAGCAGTACTTC. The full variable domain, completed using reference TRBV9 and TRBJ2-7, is DSGVTQTPKHLITATGQRVTLRCSPRSGDLSVYWYQQSLDQGLQFLIQYYNGEERAKGNILERFSAQQFPDLHSELNLSSLELGDSALYFCASSVAPDRGSYEQYFGPGTRLTVT.

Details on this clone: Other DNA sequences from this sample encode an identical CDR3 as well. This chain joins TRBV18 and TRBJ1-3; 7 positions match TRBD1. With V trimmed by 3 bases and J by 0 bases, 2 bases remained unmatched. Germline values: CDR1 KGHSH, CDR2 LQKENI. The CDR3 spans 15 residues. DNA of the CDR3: TGTGCCAGCTCACCGCAGGGGGTCTCTGGAAACACCATATATTTT. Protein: CASSPQGVSGNTIYF. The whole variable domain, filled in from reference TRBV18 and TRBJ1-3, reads NAGVMQNPRHLVRRRGQEARLRCSPMKGHSHVYWYRQLPEEGLKFMVYLQKENIIDESGMPKERFSAEFPKEGPSILRIQQVVRGDSAAYFCASSPQGVSGNTIYFGEGSWLTVV.

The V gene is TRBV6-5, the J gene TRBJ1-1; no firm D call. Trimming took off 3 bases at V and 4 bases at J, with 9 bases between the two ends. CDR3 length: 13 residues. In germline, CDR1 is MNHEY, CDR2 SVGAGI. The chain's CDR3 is CASSYAVGTEAFF. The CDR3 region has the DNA TGTGCCAGCAGTTATGCGGTAGGCACTGAAGCTTTCTTT.

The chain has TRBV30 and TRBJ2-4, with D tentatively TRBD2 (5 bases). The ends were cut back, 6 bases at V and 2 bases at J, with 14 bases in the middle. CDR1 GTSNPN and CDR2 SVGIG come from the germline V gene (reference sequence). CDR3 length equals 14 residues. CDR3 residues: CACSLLGTKNIQYF. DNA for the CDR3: TGTGCCTGTTCCTTACTAGGGACCAAAAACATTCAGTACTTC.

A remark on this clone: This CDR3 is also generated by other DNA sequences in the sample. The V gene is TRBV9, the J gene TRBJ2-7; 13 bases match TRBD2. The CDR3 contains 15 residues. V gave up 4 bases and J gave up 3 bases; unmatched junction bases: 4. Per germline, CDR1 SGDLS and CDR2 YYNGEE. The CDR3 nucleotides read TGTGCCAGCAGCATCGGACTAGCGGGGGACTACGAGCAGTACTTC. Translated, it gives CASSIGLAGDYEQYF. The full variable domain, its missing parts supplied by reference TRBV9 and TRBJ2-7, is DSGVTQTPKHLITATGQRVTLRCSPRSGDLSVYWYQQSLDQGLQFLIQYYNGEERAKGNILERFSAQQFPDLHSELNLSSLELGDSALYFCASSIGLAGDYEQYFGPGTRLTVT.

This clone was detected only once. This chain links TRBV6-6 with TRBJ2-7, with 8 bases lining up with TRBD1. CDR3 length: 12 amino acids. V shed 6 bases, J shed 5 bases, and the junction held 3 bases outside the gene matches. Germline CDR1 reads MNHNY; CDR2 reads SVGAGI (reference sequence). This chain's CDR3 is CASRTTGDEQYF. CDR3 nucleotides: TGTGCCAGCAGGACGACAGGGGACGAGCAGTACTTC.

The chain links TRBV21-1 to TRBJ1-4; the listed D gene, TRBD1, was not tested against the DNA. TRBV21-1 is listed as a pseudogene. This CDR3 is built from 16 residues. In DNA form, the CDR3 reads TGTGCCAGCAGCCCCACCTCCGGGACAGTAAGAGAAAAACTGTTTTTT. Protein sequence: CASSPTSGTVREKLFF.

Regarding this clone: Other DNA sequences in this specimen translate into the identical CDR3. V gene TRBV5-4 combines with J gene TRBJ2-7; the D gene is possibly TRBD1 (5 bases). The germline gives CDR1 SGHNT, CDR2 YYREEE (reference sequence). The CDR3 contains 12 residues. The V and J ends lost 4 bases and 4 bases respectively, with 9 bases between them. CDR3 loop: CASSLDRYEQYF. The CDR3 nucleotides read TGTGCCAGCAGCCTAGACAGATACGAGCAGTACTTC.

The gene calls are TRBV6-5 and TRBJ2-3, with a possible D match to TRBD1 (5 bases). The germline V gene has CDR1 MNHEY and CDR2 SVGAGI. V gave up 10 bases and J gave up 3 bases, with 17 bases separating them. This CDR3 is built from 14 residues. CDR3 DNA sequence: TGTGCCACCCGCAGGGCGGATTGGACAGATACGCAGTATTTT. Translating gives CATRRADWTDTQYF.

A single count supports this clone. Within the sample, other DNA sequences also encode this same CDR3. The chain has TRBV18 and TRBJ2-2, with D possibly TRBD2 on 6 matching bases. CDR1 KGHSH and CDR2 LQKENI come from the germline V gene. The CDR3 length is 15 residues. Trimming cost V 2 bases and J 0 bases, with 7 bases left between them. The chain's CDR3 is CASSPGGANTGELFF. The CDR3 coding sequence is TGTGCCAGCTCACCAGGAGGGGCGAACACCGGGGAGCTGTTTTTT. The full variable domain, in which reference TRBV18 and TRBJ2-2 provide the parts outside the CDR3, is NAGVMQNPRHLVRRRGQEARLRCSPMKGHSHVYWYRQLPEEGLKFMVYLQKENIIDESGMPKERFSAEFPKEGPSILRIQQVVRGDSAAYFCASSPGGANTGELFFGEGSRLTVL.

The CDR3 region is CASSSGQFHYGYTF. The CDR3 nucleotides read TGTGCCAGCAGTTCGGGACAGTTTCACTATGGCTACACCTTC. This rearrangement joins TRBV27 to TRBJ1-2; the match to TRBD1 covers 7 bases. This CDR3 has 14 residues. Per germline, CDR1 MNHEY and CDR2 SMNVEV (reference sequence). V was clipped by 4 bases and J by 3 bases; unmatched bases: 5.

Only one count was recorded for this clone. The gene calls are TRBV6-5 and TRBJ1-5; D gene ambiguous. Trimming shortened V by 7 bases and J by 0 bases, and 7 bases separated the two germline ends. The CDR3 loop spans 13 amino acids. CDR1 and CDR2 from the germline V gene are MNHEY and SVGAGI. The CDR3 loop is CASKQNSNQPQHF. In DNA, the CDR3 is TGTGCCAGCAAACAGAATAGCAATCAGCCCCAGCATTTT.

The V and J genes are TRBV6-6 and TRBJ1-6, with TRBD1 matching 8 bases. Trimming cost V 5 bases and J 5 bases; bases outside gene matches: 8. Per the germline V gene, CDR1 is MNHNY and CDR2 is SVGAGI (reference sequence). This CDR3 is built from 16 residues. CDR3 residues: CASSPRDRFNNSPLHF. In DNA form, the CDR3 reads TGTGCCAGCAGTCCCCGGGACAGGTTCAATAATTCACCCCTCCACTTT.

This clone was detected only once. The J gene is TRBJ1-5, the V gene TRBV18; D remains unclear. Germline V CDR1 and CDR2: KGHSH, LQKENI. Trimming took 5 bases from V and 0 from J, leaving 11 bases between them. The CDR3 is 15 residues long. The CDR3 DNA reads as TGTGCCAGCTCAAGTCGGCAGGATAGCAATCAGCCCCAGCATTTT. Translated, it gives CASSSRQDSNQPQHF. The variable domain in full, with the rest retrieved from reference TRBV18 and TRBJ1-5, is NAGVMQNPRHLVRRRGQEARLRCSPMKGHSHVYWYRQLPEEGLKFMVYLQKENIIDESGMPKERFSAEFPKEGPSILRIQQVVRGDSAAYFCASSSRQDSNQPQHFGDGTRLSIL.